This entry lists 18 T cell receptor beta chains sequenced from one sample in a study of OX40 agonist ivuxolimab in advanced cancers. Only in-frame clones appear in the TCRdb table, and some are missing; sequencing was by immunoSEQ multiplex PCR. This sample has fewer than 40,000 clones, with over 60% found just once. Sequenced here: CD4+ or CD8+ T cells sorted from blood, sampled in a trial of the OX40 agonist ivuxolimab. These receptors were obtained from an adult with an advanced solid tumor such as melanoma, head and neck, liver or kidney cancer.

The chain is built from TRBV19 and TRBJ2-5, with TRBD1 matching 8 bases. The CDR3 contains 16 residues. Germline CDR1 and CDR2: LNHDA and SQIVND (reference sequence). After removal of 4 bases from V and 3 bases from J, the junction contained 10 bases not matched to a gene. CDR3 DNA sequence: TGTGCCAGTAGTACGCCCGGACAGGGACGTAAAGAGACCCAGTACTTC. Amino acids: CASSTPGQGRKETQYF.

This clone was counted only a few times. This sequence joins TRBV18 and TRBJ2-3; D not certain. V lost 3 bases and J lost 5, with 9 bases in between. Looked up from germline, CDR1 is KGHSH and CDR2 is LQKENI. CDR3 size: 13 residues. The CDR3 bases are TGTGCCAGCTCACCTAACCCTGGAGATACGCAGTATTTT. Translating it yields CASSPNPGDTQYF.

The V call is TRBV14, the J call TRBJ2-7; D not resolved. Per germline, CDR1 SGHDN and CDR2 FVKESK. This CDR3 is built from 15 residues. V dropped 2 bases and J dropped 5 bases, with 16 bases sitting between them. This CDR3 is CASSQIHKGSDEQYF. The CDR3 DNA follows: TGTGCCAGCAGCCAAATTCATAAGGGTTCCGACGAGCAGTACTTC.

V usage is TRBV5-6 and J usage is TRBJ2-1; TRBD2 matches at 7 bases. This CDR3 spans 15 amino acids. V dropped 1 base and J dropped 4; count of bases not matched to a gene: 5. Germline CDR1 is SGHDT and CDR2 is YYEEEE. The CDR3 DNA reads as TGTGCCAGCAGCTTGTTCAGCGGGGCTTACAATGAGCAGTTCTTC. It is translated as CASSLFSGAYNEQFF.

In DNA form, the CDR3 reads TGTGCCAGCAGTGATGCACGGTGGAGCAATCAGCCCCAGCATTTT. Translating gives CASSDARWSNQPQHF. This sequence joins TRBV6-1 and TRBJ1-5, with D uncertain. V lost 3 bases and J 1 base, leaving 10 bases between the germline ends. The germline gives CDR1 MNHNS, CDR2 SASEGT. The CDR3 consists of 15 residues.

The CDR3 loop reads CASSQQGVTGELFF. The CDR3 nucleotides are TGTGCCAGCAGCCAACAGGGGGTGACCGGGGAGCTGTTTTTT. This rearrangement joins TRBV16 to TRBJ2-2; the match to TRBD1 covers 7 bases. The CDR3 has 14 amino acids. V trimming: 2 bases; J trimming: 5 bases; junction bases outside the gene matches: 2. Germline CDR1 KGHSY, CDR2 FQNENV.

The CDR3: CASSYGTGTYNEQFF. The CDR3 DNA reads as TGTGCCAGCAGTTACGGGACTGGGACCTACAATGAGCAGTTCTTC. The chain has TRBV6-6 and TRBJ2-1, with TRBD2 as a possible D gene (6 bases). Germline V lookup: CDR1 MNHNY, CDR2 SVGAGI (reference sequence). V was pared by 2 bases and J by 2 bases, with 10 bases between. There are 15 residues in the CDR3.

The chain is built from TRBV5-4 and TRBJ2-1, with 10 bases identical to TRBD2. The CDR3 runs 16 residues. Trimming removed 0 bases from V and 1 base from J; junction bases left unmatched: 1. The germline V gene encodes CDR1 SGHNT and CDR2 YYREEE (reference sequence). CDR3 nucleotide sequence: TGTGCCAGCAGCTTGGGGACTAGCGGTTCCTACAATGAGCAGTTCTTC. Its protein is CASSLGTSGSYNEQFF. Filled out from reference TRBV5-4 and TRBJ2-1, the complete variable domain reads ETGVTQSPTHLIKTRGQQVTLRCSSQSGHNTVSWYQQALGQGPQFIFQYYREEENGRGNFPPRFSGLQFPNYSSELNVNALELDDSALYLCASSLGTSGSYNEQFFGPGTRLTVL.

The chain couples TRBV28 to TRBJ1-2, with 9 bases lining up with TRBD1. Germline loops: CDR1 MDHEN, CDR2 SYDVKM. The CDR3 sequence is 17 residues long. After removal of 6 bases from V and 4 bases from J, the junction contained 15 bases not matched to a gene. The CDR3 DNA follows: TGTGCCAGCAGCCCTGTCGGGTTGGGACAGGGAGTCTATGGCTACACCTTC. Translation gives CASSPVGLGQGVYGYTF.

This chain connects TRBV2 to TRBJ2-3; D might be TRBD1 (5 bases). The CDR3 extends over 13 amino acids. Trimming left V 8 bases short and J 2 bases short, with 11 bases between. Germline V CDR1 and CDR2: SNHLY, FYNNEI. The CDR3 nucleotides read TGTGCCAGCGGGAAGGGGCCCACAGATACGCAGTATTTT. Protein sequence: CASGKGPTDTQYF.

This sequence joins TRBV19 and TRBJ2-2; the match to TRBD1 covers 8 bases. CDR1 and CDR2 (germline): LNHDA, SQIVND (reference sequence). The V and J ends lost 5 bases and 5 bases, in that order; junction bases with no gene match: 7. This CDR3 is built from 15 residues. The CDR3 protein is CASSLDRAGTGELFF. CDR3 nucleotide sequence: TGTGCCAGTAGTCTGGACAGGGCCGGGACCGGGGAGCTGTTTTTT. The full variable domain, completed using reference TRBV19 and TRBJ2-2, is DGGITQSPKYLFRKEGQNVTLSCEQNLNHDAMYWYRQDPGQGLRLIYYSQIVNDFQKGDIAEGYSVSREKKESFPLTVTSAQKNPTAFYLCASSLDRAGTGELFFGEGSRLTVL.

This clone was counted a few times. The rearrangement joins TRBV19 to TRBJ1-1; 7 nucleotides match TRBD1. The CDR3 runs 14 residues. With V trimmed by 3 bases and J by 4 bases, 5 bases remained unmatched. CDR1 and CDR2 from the germline V gene are LNHDA and SQIVND (reference sequence). CDR3 DNA: TGTGCCAGTAGTATCGGTGGGACAGTCACTGAAGCTTTCTTT. It translates to CASSIGGTVTEAFF.

This chain links TRBV7-9 with TRBJ1-2, with D unresolved. CDR1 is SEHNR, CDR2 FQNEAQ, per germline (reference sequence). V was cut by 1 base and J by 2 bases, with 8 bases left in between. The CDR3 has 14 residues. CDR3 sequence reads: CASSLGEPNYGYTF. The DNA for the CDR3 is TGTGCCAGCAGCTTAGGAGAACCGAACTATGGCTACACCTTC.

The chain links TRBV6-1 to TRBJ2-6; D remains ambiguous. This CDR3 contains 14 residues. CDR1 and CDR2 from the germline V gene are MNHNS and SASEGT. V lost 4 bases and J lost 2, with 6 bases in between. The CDR3 coding sequence is TGTGCCAGCAGTGGGGTTGCTGGGGCCAACGTCCTGACTTTC. Protein: CASSGVAGANVLTF.

This sequence joins TRBV2 and TRBJ2-6, with 7 bases lining up with TRBD1. The CDR3 extends over 15 amino acids. With V trimmed by 6 bases and J by 2 bases, 4 bases remained unmatched. The germline gives CDR1 SNHLY, CDR2 FYNNEI. This CDR3 is CASSETGAGANVLTF. The CDR3 nucleotides are TGTGCCAGCAGCGAAACAGGGGCTGGGGCCAACGTCCTGACTTTC.

The J gene is TRBJ1-1, the V gene TRBV5-6; TRBD1 might be the D (5 bases). CDR1 is SGHDT, CDR2 YYEEEE, per germline. There are 15 residues in the CDR3. With 4 bases removed from V and 2 bases from J, the gap between germline ends came to 15 bases. The CDR3 sequence: CASSPAVGVNTEAFF. The CDR3 DNA reads as TGTGCCAGCAGCCCCGCCGTAGGGGTCAACACTGAAGCTTTCTTT.

This sequence joins TRBV7-9 and TRBJ2-6; D might be TRBD2 (6 bases). The CDR3 consists of 16 residues. V was pared by 2 bases and J by 2 bases, with 10 bases between. Looked up from germline, CDR1 is SEHNR and CDR2 is FQNEAQ (reference sequence). The CDR3 nucleotides are TGTGCCAGCAGCTTATCGGGGGAGCCTGGGGCCAACGTCCTGACTTTC. The encoded protein is CASSLSGEPGANVLTF.

This chain uses TRBV5-1 with TRBJ2-7, with a tentative D call TRBD1 (6 bases). There are 13 residues in the CDR3. In germline, CDR1 is SGHRS, CDR2 YFSETQ. V lost 4 bases to trimming and J lost 3 bases, with 11 bases between them. The CDR3 here is CASSLGQSYEQYF. In nucleotides, the CDR3 is TGCGCCAGCAGCCTAGGACAGAGCTACGAGCAGTACTTC. The full variable domain, in which reference TRBV5-1 and TRBJ2-7 provide the parts outside the CDR3, is KAGVTQTPRYLIKTRGQQVTLSCSPISGHRSVSWYQQTPGQGLQFLFEYFSETQRNKGNFPGRFSGRQFSNSRSEMNVSTLELGDSALYLCASSLGQSYEQYFGPGTRLTVT.